The 28 T cell receptor beta chains listed next were all sequenced from one sample in a study of T cell responses to AZD1222 COVID-19 vaccine. TCRdb's table, derived via immunoSEQ multiplex PCR, lists solely in-frame clones and lacks some. This table has 95,000 to 150,000 clones, approximately 85% appearing once. The specimen comprised peripheral blood, sampled on day 0 of AZD1222 vaccination. The receptors come from an adult in good health.

This clone was seen only once. V gene TRBV11-1 combines with J gene TRBJ1-1; 11 nucleotides line up with TRBD1. This CDR3 comprises 14 residues. The trim removed 6 bases at V and 4 bases at J, leaving 4 bases unmatched. CDR1 and CDR2 (germline): SGHAT, FQDESV (reference sequence). The DNA of the CDR3 is TGTGCCAGCAGAGGACAGGGGGCGGTCACTGAAGCTTTCTTT. It is translated as CASRGQGAVTEAFF.

The genes are TRBV11-3 and TRBJ1-2; no reliable D call. The CDR3 covers 12 residues. V shed 1 base and J shed 7 bases, with 7 bases lying between them. CDR1 and CDR2 (germline): SGHNT, YENEEA. Written as DNA, the CDR3 is TGTGCCAGCAGCTTAGGCCAGCGTGGCTACACCTTC. It encodes CASSLGQRGYTF.

Details on this clone: One end of the junction fails to match germline, which may point to a read error. This chain links TRBV2 with TRBJ2-7, with D possibly matching TRBD1 (6 bases). Germline CDR1 and CDR2: SNHLY and FYNNEI. The CDR3 consists of 13 residues. CDR3 region: CASRRDTGGVGRF. The CDR3 DNA is TGTGCCAGCAGAAGGGACACCGGAGGCGTTGGTAGGTTC.

The V call is TRBV18, the J call TRBJ2-1; TRBD2 agrees at 13 bases. Unmatched junction bases numbered 4, after V lost 2 bases and J lost 6 bases. CDR3 size: 16 residues. Germline CDR1 KGHSH, CDR2 LQKENI. CDR3 loop: CASSPRTSGGANEQFF. The CDR3 DNA sequence: TGTGCCAGCTCACCAAGGACTAGCGGGGGCGCCAATGAGCAGTTCTTC. Variable domain in full (rest from reference TRBV18 and TRBJ2-1): NAGVMQNPRHLVRRRGQEARLRCSPMKGHSHVYWYRQLPEEGLKFMVYLQKENIIDESGMPKERFSAEFPKEGPSILRIQQVVRGDSAAYFCASSPRTSGGANEQFFGPGTRLTVL.

The chain has TRBV9 and TRBJ1-2, with unresolved D. This CDR3 spans 11 amino acids. Germline V gene lookup returns CDR1 SGDLS and CDR2 YYNGEE. Trimming pared 0 bases from V and 10 bases from J, leaving 7 bases between. The CDR3 coding sequence is TGTGCCAGCAGCGTAGGGACCCTCTACACCTTC. Its translation is CASSVGTLYTF. The complete variable domain, with remaining parts taken from reference TRBV9 and TRBJ1-2, reads DSGVTQTPKHLITATGQRVTLRCSPRSGDLSVYWYQQSLDQGLQFLIQYYNGEERAKGNILERFSAQQFPDLHSELNLSSLELGDSALYFCASSVGTLYTFGSGTRLTVV.

This clone has a handful of counts. The rearrangement links TRBV5-6 to TRBJ1-2; TRBD1 aligns across 7 bases. This CDR3 has 16 residues. V was clipped by 1 base and J by 4 bases; unmatched bases: 10. Germline V CDR1 and CDR2: SGHDT, YYEEEE. The CDR3 loop reads CASSLWGTVIPYGYTF. For the CDR3, the DNA is TGTGCCAGCAGCTTGTGGGGGACAGTGATACCCTATGGCTACACCTTC.

The DNA for the CDR3 is TGTGCCAGCAGTTTTGCCGTGGACACCATATATTTT. Translation: CASSFAVDTIYF. The V and J genes are TRBV12-3 or TRBV12-4 and TRBJ1-3; D remains unclear. This CDR3 region has 12 residues. The germline V and J ends were trimmed by 3 bases and 8 bases, with 8 bases remaining between them.

V gene TRBV10-3 combines with J gene TRBJ1-6; 9 positions agree with TRBD1. CDR3 size: 14 residues. Trimming took 6 bases from V and 8 from J; bases not matched to a gene: 5. Germline lookup yields CDR1 ENHRY and CDR2 SYGVKD. CDR3 amino acids: CAIRNRGQDSPLHF. The CDR3 region has the DNA TGTGCCATCAGAAACAGGGGGCAGGATTCACCCCTCCACTTT.

The chain links TRBV2 to TRBJ2-1, with 11 bases matching TRBD2. Trimming cost V 4 bases and J 5 bases; bases outside gene matches: 1. The V gene's germline CDR1 is SNHLY and CDR2 FYNNEI. This CDR3 has 14 residues. CDR3 DNA: TGTGCCAGCAGTGGACTAGCGGGGAACAATGAGCAGTTCTTC. Translated, it gives CASSGLAGNNEQFF.

The rearrangement links TRBV7-2 to TRBJ1-3; tentative D call: TRBD1 (5 bases). CDR1 and CDR2 (germline): SGHTA, FQGNSA. This CDR3 comprises 15 residues. V was shortened by 4 bases and J by 10 bases, with 20 bases between the two germline ends. This CDR3 is CASSSGAAGLRTIYF. The CDR3 nucleotides read TGTGCCAGCAGCTCTGGGGCGGCGGGCTTGCGGACCATATATTTT.

V and J are TRBV19 and TRBJ2-2; TRBD2 might be the D (5 bases). This CDR3 is 14 amino acids long. Germline V gives CDR1 LNHDA, CDR2 SQIVND (reference sequence). V lost 10 bases and J lost 5, with 17 bases in between. The CDR3 nucleotides read TGTGCCATCGGCGGAGCAACGGGAACCGGGGAGCTGTTTTTT. It is translated as CAIGGATGTGELFF.

The chain couples TRBV15 to TRBJ2-7, with 8 bases that match TRBD1. The V gene end was trimmed by 0 bases and the J gene end by 5 bases; junction bases not matched to a gene: 3. The CDR3 contains 14 residues. Germline CDR1 reads LNHNV; CDR2 reads YYDKDF (reference sequence). CDR3: CATSRDRTGNEQYF. DNA of the CDR3: TGTGCCACCAGCAGAGATAGGACAGGGAACGAGCAGTACTTC.

V and J are TRBV9 and TRBJ2-2; D call uncertain. Germline lookup yields CDR1 SGDLS and CDR2 YYNGEE. The V gene lost 5 bases and the J gene lost 2 bases, with 10 bases spanning the gap. The CDR3 runs to 14 residues. This CDR3 is CASSSDPNTGELFF. The CDR3 DNA sequence: TGTGCCAGCAGTTCAGACCCCAACACCGGGGAGCTGTTTTTT.

This clone was found once. The chain combines TRBV6-1 with TRBJ2-7; 7 nucleotides line up with TRBD1. The V and J ends lost 1 base and 2 bases, in that order; junction bases with no gene match: 5. Germline CDR1 is MNHNS and CDR2 is SASEGT. The CDR3 is made up of 15 amino acids. CDR3 nucleotides: TGTGCCAGCAGTGAAGAAGGGGGCAGCCCCTACGAGCAGTACTTC. The encoded protein is CASSEEGGSPYEQYF.

This chain joins TRBV9 and TRBJ2-3; no clear D gene. CDR1 is SGDLS and CDR2 is YYNGEE in the germline V gene. The CDR3 extends over 16 amino acids. Trimming removed 6 bases from V and 2 bases from J, with 19 bases in between. The DNA of the CDR3 is TGTGCCAGCAACCCCGATGGGGTCCCTAACACAGATACGCAGTATTTT. Its translation: CASNPDGVPNTDTQYF.

The V gene is TRBV11-2, the J gene TRBJ2-5; D unresolved. CDR1 and CDR2 (germline): SGHAT, FQNNGV. V lost 5 bases and J 5 bases, leaving 9 bases between the germline ends. This CDR3 has 12 residues. The CDR3: CASSKDGETQYF. The CDR3 DNA is TGTGCCAGCAGCAAGGACGGGGAGACCCAGTACTTC. Complete variable domain (other parts from reference TRBV11-2 and TRBJ2-5): EAGVAQSPRYKIIEKRQSVAFWCNPISGHATLYWYQQILGQGPKLLIQFQNNGVVDDSQLPKDRFSAERLKGVDSTLKIQPAKLEDSAVYLCASSKDGETQYFGPGTRLLVL.

This chain uses TRBV2 with TRBJ2-7; 7 nucleotides match TRBD1. The junction had 7 bases not matched to a gene; V was cut back by 1 base and J by 4 bases. Looked up from germline, CDR1 is SNHLY and CDR2 is FYNNEI. The CDR3 is made up of 15 amino acids. The CDR3 sequence is CASSEGETGLYEQYF. The CDR3 DNA is TGTGCCAGCAGTGAAGGGGAGACAGGGCTTTACGAGCAGTACTTC.

The chain is built from TRBV11-3 and TRBJ2-7, with TRBD1 identical over 8 bases. V was clipped by 7 bases and J by 5 bases; unmatched bases: 13. The CDR3 loop spans 15 amino acids. Looked up from germline, CDR1 is SGHNT and CDR2 is YENEEA. This CDR3 reads CASTTGVDLADEQYF. DNA of the CDR3: TGTGCCAGCACGACAGGGGTCGACTTGGCCGACGAGCAGTACTTC.

The gene calls are TRBV7-9 and TRBJ1-5; the D gene is possibly TRBD1 (6 bases). There are 14 residues in the CDR3. The germline CDR1 and CDR2 sequences are SEHNR and FQNEAQ (reference sequence). The V end lost 1 base, the J end lost 7 bases, and 11 bases lay between the germline ends. This chain's CDR3 is CASSLVTGGQPQHF. The CDR3 nucleotides read TGTGCCAGCAGCTTAGTGACAGGTGGACAGCCCCAGCATTTT.

This chain links TRBV24-1 with TRBJ2-5; 7 positions match TRBD1. CDR1 and CDR2 (germline): KGHDR, SFDVKD. The J segment lost 5 bases and the V segment lost 0 bases, leaving 5 bases of the junction unmatched. The CDR3 is 15 amino acids. The CDR3 region has the DNA TGTGCCACCAGTGATTTGCAAGGGGGCGCGGAGACCCAGTACTTC. Translating it yields CATSDLQGGAETQYF.

The chain is built from TRBV19 and TRBJ2-7; 9 nucleotides align to TRBD1. J was trimmed by 0 bases and V by 10 bases; bases with no gene match: 19. Germline V gene data show CDR1 as LNHDA and CDR2 as SQIVND (reference sequence). This CDR3 has 18 residues. The CDR3: CANPRRDRERTHSYEQYF. CDR3 sequence (DNA): TGTGCCAACCCGCGCCGGGACAGGGAAAGGACCCACTCCTACGAGCAGTACTTC.

The V call is TRBV12-5, the J call TRBJ2-1, with TRBD2 matching over 7 bases. The CDR3 totals 14 residues. Germline CDR1 LGHNT, CDR2 FRNRAP. With 6 bases clipped from V and 6 bases from J, the junction kept 8 bases outside the gene matches. DNA for the CDR3: TGTGCTAGTGGCCTCCACGGGGGGAGCAATGAGCAGTTCTTC. Encoded protein: CASGLHGGSNEQFF.

The sample holds one count of this clone. This rearrangement joins TRBV4-2 to TRBJ2-2, with a tentative D call TRBD1 (5 bases). The CDR3 extends over 15 amino acids. Germline-derived CDR1 and CDR2 are LGHNA and YNFKEQ. Between the trimmed V and J ends, which lost 1 base and 7 bases, there was a span of 13 bases. CDR3 amino acids: CASSQGRQGGGELFF. The CDR3, as DNA: TGTGCCAGCAGCCAAGGTCGGCAGGGTGGCGGGGAGCTGTTTTTT.

This chain joins TRBV10-3 and TRBJ1-4; D unclear. CDR1 is ENHRY, CDR2 SYGVKD, per germline. This CDR3 region has 8 residues. Here the CDR3 reads CSDEKLFF. The CDR3 nucleotides are TGTTCCGATGAAAAACTGTTTTTT.

This chain links TRBV6-1 with TRBJ2-2, with D possibly matching TRBD1 (6 bases). The CDR3 totals 15 residues. V was clipped by 1 base and J by 5 bases, with 11 bases between them. Germline V gene sequence: CDR1 MNHNS, CDR2 SASEGT. In nucleotides, the CDR3 is TGTGCCAGCAGTGAAGTTTGGCAGGGGACCGGGGAGCTGTTTTTT. It is translated as CASSEVWQGTGELFF.

The rearrangement uses TRBV19 and TRBJ2-1, with TRBD1 identical over 8 bases. CDR3 length: 14 amino acids. The junction had 9 bases not matched to a gene; V was cut back by 9 bases and J by 5 bases. Germline V gene sequence: CDR1 LNHDA, CDR2 SQIVND (reference sequence). The CDR3 bases are TGTGCCAGCGGGCCGACAGGGGTAGACAATGAGCAGTTCTTC. This gives the protein CASGPTGVDNEQFF.

Comment on this clone: The same CDR3 also results from other DNA sequences found in this sample. The chain uses TRBV15 and TRBJ2-5, with 7 bases that match TRBD2. The V segment lost 3 bases and the J segment 5 bases; nucleotides outside the gene matches: 0. The germline V gene has CDR1 LNHNV and CDR2 YYDKDF (reference sequence). CDR3 length: 12 residues. CDR3 coding DNA: TGTGCCACCAGCAGGGGAGGGGAGACCCAGTACTTC. Encoded protein: CATSRGGETQYF.

This chain connects TRBV5-8 to TRBJ2-5; unclear D gene. The CDR3 sequence is 14 residues long. CDR1 and CDR2 (germline): SGHTS, YDEGEE. V lost 1 base, J lost 5 bases, and 12 bases lay in between. The CDR3 sequence is CASSLLLGRETQYF. The DNA of the CDR3 is TGTGCCAGCAGCTTGCTCTTGGGTCGGGAGACCCAGTACTTC.